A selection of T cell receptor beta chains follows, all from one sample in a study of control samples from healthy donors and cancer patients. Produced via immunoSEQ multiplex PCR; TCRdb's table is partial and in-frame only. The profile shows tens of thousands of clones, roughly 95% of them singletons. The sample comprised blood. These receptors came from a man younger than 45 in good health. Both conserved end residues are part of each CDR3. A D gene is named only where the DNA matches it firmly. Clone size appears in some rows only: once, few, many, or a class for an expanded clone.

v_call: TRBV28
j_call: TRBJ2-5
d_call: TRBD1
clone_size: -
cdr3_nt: TGTGCCAGCAGGGACCTAGGGGGCGAGAACCAAGAGACCCAGTACTTC
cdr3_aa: CASRDLGGENQETQYF

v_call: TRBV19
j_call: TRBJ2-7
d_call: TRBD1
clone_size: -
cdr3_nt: TGTGCCAGTAGTAAGGTTTATTGGGACAGGGGGCTAGAGCAGTACTTC
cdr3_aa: CASSKVYWDRGLEQYF

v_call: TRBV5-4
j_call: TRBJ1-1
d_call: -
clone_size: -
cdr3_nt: TGTGCCAGCAGGTCGGGGGGGCGGCTTGTAACTGAAGCTTTCTTT
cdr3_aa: CASRSGGRLVTEAFF

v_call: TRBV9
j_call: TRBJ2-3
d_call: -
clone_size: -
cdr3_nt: TGTGCCAGCAGCGTAGAGGACGCAGATACGCAGTATTTT
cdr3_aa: CASSVEDADTQYF

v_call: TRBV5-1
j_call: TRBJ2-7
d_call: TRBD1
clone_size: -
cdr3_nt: TGCGCCAGCAGCTTGGTCGGGACAGTAGGCTACGAGCAGTACTTC
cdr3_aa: CASSLVGTVGYEQYF

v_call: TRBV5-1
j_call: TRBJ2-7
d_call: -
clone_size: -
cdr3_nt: TGCGCCAGCAGCCCCTTCAGGGGTACCGAGCAGTACTTC
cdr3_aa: CASSPFRGTEQYF

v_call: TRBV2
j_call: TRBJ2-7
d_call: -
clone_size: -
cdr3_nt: TGTGCCAGCAGTGACGGGGACACCTACGAGCAGTACTTC
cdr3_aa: CASSDGDTYEQYF

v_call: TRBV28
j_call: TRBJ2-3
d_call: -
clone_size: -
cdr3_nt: TGTGCCACAGTGCCCGTGGATTACACAGATACGCAGTATTTT
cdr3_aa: CATVPVDYTDTQYF

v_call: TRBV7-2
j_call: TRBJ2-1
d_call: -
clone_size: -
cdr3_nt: TGTGCCAGCAGCTTAGCCCCCCCCCAGCAGTTCTTC
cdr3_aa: CASSLAPPQQFF

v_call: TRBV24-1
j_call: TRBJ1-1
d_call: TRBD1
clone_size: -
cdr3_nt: TGTGCCACCACCGGACAGGGAGCTGAAGCTTTCTTT
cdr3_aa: CATTGQGAEAFF

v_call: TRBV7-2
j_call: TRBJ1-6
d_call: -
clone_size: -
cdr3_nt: TGTGCCAGCAGCTTAGCCCGGCCAGGGGTTGCTTCACCCCTCCACTTT
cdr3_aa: CASSLARPGVASPLHF

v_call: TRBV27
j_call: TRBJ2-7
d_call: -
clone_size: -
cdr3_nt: TGTGCCAGCAGTTTGGGACCGGAGCAGTACTTC
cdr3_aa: CASSLGPEQYF

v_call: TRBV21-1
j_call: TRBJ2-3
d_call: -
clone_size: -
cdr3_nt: TGTGCCAGCAGCAAAGTTGGTACTAGCGGGAGGATGGATACGCAGTATTTT
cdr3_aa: CASSKVGTSGRMDTQYF

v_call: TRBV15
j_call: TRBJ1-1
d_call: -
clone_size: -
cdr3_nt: TGTGCCACCAGCAGACTGGGGGGGAACACTGAAGCTTTCTTT
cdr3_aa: CATSRLGGNTEAFF

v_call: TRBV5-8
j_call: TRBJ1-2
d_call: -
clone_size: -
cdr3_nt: TGTGCCAGCAGCCCTCGCCGAGGCGGCTATGGCTACACCTTC
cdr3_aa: CASSPRRGGYGYTF

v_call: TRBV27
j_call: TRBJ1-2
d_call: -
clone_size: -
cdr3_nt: TGTGCCAGCAGTTTAATCGGTAGTGACTATGGCTACACCTTC
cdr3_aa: CASSLIGSDYGYTF

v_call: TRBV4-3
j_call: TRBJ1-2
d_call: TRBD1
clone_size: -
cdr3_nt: TGCGCCAGCAGCCCACGGGTCAAGACAGGGATCTATGGCTACACCTTC
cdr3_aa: CASSPRVKTGIYGYTF

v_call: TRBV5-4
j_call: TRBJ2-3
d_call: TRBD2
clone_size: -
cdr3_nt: TGTGCCAGCAACCGAGGACTAGCGGGAGGAAGAGGCGGGACAGATACGCAGTATTTT
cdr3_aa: CASNRGLAGGRGGTDTQYF

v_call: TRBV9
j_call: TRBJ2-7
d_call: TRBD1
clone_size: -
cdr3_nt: TGTGCCAGCAGTCTCTCGGATGTGGGGACAGGGAAGTACGAGCAGTACTTC
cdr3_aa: CASSLSDVGTGKYEQYF

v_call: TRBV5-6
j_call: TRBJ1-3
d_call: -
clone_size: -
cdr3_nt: TGTGCCAGCAGCTTGGACAGAAACTCTGGAAACACCATATATTTT
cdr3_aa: CASSLDRNSGNTIYF

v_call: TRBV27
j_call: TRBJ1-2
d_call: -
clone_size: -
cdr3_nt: TGTGCCAGCAGTTTAAAAGCGGGGATGGGCTATGGCTACACCTTC
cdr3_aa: CASSLKAGMGYGYTF

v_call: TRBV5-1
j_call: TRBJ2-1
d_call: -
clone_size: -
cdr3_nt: TGCGCCAGCAGCACGGGACTTTACAATGAGCAGTTCTTC
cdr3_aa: CASSTGLYNEQFF

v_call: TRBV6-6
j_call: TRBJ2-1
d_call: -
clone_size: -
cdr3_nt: TGTGCCAGCAGTTCCCCGGACAGAACACGGGTCAATGAGCAGTTCTTC
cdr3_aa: CASSSPDRTRVNEQFF

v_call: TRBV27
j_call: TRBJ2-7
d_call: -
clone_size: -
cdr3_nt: TGTGCCAGCAGTTCCCGGGGCGACTACGAGCAGTACTTC
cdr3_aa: CASSSRGDYEQYF

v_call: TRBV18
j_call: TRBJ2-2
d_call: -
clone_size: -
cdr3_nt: TGTGCCAGCTCACAAAATAACGCCGGGGAGCTGTTTTTT
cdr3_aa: CASSQNNAGELFF

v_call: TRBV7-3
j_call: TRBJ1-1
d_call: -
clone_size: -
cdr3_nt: TGTGCCAGCAGCTTAACGGGGGACACTGAAGCTTTCTTT
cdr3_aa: CASSLTGDTEAFF

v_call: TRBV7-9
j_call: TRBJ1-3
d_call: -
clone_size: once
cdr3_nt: TGTGCCAGCAGCCTCTCCGGCCACGCGGGAAACACCATATATTTT
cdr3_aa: CASSLSGHAGNTIYF

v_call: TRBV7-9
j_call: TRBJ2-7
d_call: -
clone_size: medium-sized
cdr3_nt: TGTGCCAGCAGCAGCAGCGGTAAAGACTACGAGCAGTACTTC
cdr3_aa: CASSSSGKDYEQYF